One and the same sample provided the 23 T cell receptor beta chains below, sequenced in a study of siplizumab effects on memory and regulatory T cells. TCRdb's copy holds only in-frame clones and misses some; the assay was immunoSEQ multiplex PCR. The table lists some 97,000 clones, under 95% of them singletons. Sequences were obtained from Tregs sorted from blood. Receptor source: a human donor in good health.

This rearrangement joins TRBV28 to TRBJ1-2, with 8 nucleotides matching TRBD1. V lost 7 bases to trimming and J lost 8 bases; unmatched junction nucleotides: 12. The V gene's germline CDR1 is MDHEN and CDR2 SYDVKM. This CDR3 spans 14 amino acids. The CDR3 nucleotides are TGTGCCAGCATTTCCATAAGACAGGGGCAGGGCTACACCTTC. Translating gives CASISIRQGQGYTF.

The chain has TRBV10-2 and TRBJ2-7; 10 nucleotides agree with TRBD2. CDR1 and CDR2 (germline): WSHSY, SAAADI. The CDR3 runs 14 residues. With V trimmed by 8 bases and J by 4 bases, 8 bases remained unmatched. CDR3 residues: CASEPGLAMYEQYF. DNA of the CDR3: TGCGCCAGCGAACCGGGACTAGCGATGTACGAGCAGTACTTC.

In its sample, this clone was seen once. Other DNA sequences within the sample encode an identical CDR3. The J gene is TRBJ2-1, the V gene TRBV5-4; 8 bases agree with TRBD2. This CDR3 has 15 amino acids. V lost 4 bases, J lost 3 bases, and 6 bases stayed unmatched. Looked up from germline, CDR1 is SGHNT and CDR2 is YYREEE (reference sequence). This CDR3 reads CASSLPGLGYNEQFF. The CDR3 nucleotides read TGTGCCAGCAGCCTCCCGGGACTAGGCTACAATGAGCAGTTCTTC.

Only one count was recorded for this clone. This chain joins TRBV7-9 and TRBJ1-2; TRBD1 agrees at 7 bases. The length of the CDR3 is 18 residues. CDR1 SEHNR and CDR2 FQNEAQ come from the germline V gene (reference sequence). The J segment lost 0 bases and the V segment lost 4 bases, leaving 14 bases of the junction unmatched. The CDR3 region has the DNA TGTGCCAGCAGCTCTTTAATCCCCCCCAGGGGGACTAACTATGGCTACACCTTC. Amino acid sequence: CASSSLIPPRGTNYGYTF.

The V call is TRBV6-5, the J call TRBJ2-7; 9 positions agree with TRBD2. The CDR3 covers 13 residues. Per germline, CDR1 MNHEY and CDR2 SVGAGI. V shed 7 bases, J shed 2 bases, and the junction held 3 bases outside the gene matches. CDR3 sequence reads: CASKLAGTYEQYF. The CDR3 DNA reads TGTGCCAGCAAGCTAGCGGGGACCTACGAGCAGTACTTC.

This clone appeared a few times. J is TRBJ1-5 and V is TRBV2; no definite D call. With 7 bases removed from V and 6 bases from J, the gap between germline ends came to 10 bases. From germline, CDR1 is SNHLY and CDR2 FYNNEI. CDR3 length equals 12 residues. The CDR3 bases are TGTGCCAGCATGATGGGAGGTCAGCCCCAGCATTTT. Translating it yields CASMMGGQPQHF.

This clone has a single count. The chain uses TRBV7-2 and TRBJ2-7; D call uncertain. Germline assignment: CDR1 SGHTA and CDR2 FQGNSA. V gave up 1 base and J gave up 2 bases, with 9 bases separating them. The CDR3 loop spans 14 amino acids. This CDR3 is CASSLEALTYEQYF. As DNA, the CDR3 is TGTGCCAGCAGCTTAGAGGCTCTAACCTACGAGCAGTACTTC. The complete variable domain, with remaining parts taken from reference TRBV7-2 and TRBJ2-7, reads GAGVSQSPSNKVTEKGKDVELRCDPISGHTALYWYRQSLGQGLEFLIYFQGNSAPDKSGLPSDRFSAERTGGSVSTLTIQRTQQEDSAVYLCASSLEALTYEQYFGPGTRLTVT.

The CDR3 protein is CASSVETSGRPFTDTQYF. The DNA for the CDR3 is TGTGCCAGCAGCGTAGAAACTAGCGGGAGGCCCTTCACAGATACGCAGTATTTT. The chain carries TRBV9 and TRBJ2-3; 12 bases match TRBD2. The CDR3 is 18 amino acids. The germline CDR1 and CDR2 sequences are SGDLS and YYNGEE. Trimming at V came to 0 bases and at J to 2 bases, leaving 7 bases not matched to a gene.

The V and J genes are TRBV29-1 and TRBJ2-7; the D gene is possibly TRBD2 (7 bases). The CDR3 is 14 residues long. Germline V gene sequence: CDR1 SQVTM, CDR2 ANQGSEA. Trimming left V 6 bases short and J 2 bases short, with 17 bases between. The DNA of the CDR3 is TGCAGCGTGCGGGATGGGGAGGGGGCCTACGAGCAGTACTTC. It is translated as CSVRDGEGAYEQYF.

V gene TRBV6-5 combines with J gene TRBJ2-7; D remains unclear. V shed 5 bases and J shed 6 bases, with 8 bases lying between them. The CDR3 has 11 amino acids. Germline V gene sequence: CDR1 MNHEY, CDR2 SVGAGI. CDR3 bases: TGTGCCAGCAGTCGGAGTGCCGAGCAGTACTTC. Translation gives CASSRSAEQYF.

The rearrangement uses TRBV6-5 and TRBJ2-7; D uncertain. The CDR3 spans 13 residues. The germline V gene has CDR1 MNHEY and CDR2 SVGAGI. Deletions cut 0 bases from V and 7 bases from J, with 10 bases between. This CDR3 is CASSYSIQLEQYF. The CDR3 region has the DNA TGTGCCAGCAGTTACTCCATCCAACTGGAGCAGTACTTC.

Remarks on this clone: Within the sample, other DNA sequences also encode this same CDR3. CDR3: CASSLELASYEQYF. The CDR3 bases are TGTGCCAGCAGCTTAGAACTAGCTTCCTACGAGCAGTACTTC. V and J are TRBV11-2 and TRBJ2-7; a weak D match, TRBD2 (6 bases). Germline V gives CDR1 SGHAT, CDR2 FQNNGV. V lost 0 bases and J 1 base, leaving 7 bases between the germline ends. This CDR3 has 14 amino acids.

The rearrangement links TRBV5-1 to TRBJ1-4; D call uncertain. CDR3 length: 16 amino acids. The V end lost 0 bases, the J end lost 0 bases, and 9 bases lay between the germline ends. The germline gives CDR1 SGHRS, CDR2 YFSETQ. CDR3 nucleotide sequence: TGCGCCAGCAGCTTGGGAACTTATGCAACTAATGAAAAACTGTTTTTT. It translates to CASSLGTYATNEKLFF. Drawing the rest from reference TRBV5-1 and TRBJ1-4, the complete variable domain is KAGVTQTPRYLIKTRGQQVTLSCSPISGHRSVSWYQQTPGQGLQFLFEYFSETQRNKGNFPGRFSGRQFSNSRSEMNVSTLELGDSALYLCASSLGTYATNEKLFFGSGTQLSVL.

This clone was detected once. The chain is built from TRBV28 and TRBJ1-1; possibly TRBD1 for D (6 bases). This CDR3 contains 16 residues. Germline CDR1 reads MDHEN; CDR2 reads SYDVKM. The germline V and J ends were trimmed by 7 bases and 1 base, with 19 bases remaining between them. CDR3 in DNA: TGTGCCAGCAATTTCCTTGGGGGCAGAAAGAACACTGAAGCTTTCTTT. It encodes CASNFLGGRKNTEAFF.

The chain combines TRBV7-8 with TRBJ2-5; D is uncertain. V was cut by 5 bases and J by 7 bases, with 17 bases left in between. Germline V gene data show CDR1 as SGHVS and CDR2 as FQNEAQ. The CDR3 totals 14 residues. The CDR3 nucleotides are TGTGCCAGCAGCCCTCGCCGCGACCGGTCGACCCAGTACTTC. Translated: CASSPRRDRSTQYF.

The chain's CDR3 is CASSTEPGQQETQYF. In nucleotides, the CDR3 is TGTGCCAGCAGCACCGAACCGGGACAGCAAGAGACCCAGTACTTC. The V and J genes are TRBV6-5 and TRBJ2-5; 7 bases align to TRBD1. The germline gives CDR1 MNHEY, CDR2 SVGAGI. V was clipped by 6 bases and J by 2 bases; unmatched bases: 9. The CDR3 runs 15 residues.

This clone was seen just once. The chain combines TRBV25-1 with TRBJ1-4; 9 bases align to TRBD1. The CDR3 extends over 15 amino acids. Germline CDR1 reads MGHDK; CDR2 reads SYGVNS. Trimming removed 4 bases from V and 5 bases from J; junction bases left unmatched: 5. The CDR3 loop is CASSAGQGRNEKLFF. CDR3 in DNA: TGTGCCAGCAGTGCCGGACAGGGGCGAAATGAAAAACTGTTTTTT. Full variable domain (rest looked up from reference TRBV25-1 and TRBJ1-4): EADIYQTPRYLVIGTGKKITLECSQTMGHDKMYWYQQDPGMELHLIHYSYGVNSTEKGDLSSESTVSRIRTEHFPLTLESARPSHTSQYLCASSAGQGRNEKLFFGSGTQLSVL.

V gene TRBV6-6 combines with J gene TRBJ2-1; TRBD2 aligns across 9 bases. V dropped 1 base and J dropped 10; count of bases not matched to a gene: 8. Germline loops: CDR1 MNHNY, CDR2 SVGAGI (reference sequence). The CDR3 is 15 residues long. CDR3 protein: CASSYLREGEGEQFF. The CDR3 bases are TGTGCCAGCAGTTACTTGCGGGAGGGAGAGGGGGAGCAGTTCTTC.

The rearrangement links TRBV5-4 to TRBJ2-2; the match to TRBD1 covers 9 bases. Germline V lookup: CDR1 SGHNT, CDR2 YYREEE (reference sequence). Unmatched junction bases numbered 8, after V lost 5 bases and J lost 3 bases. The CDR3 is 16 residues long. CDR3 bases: TGTGCCAGCAGTTCCACGGGACAGGGCTACACCGGGGAGCTGTTTTTT. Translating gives CASSSTGQGYTGELFF.

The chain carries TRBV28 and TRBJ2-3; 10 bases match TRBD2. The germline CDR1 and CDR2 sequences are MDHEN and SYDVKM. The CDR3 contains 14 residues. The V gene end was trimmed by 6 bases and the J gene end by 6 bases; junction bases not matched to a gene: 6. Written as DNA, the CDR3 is TGTGCCAGCAGGCCTAGCGGGAGACCGGATACGCAGTATTTT. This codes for CASRPSGRPDTQYF.

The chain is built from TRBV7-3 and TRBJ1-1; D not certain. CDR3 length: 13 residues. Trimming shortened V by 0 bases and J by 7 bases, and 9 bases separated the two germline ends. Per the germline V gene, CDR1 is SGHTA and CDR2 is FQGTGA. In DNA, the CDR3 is TGTGCCAGCAGCTTAACGTGGTCGGATGAAGCTTTCTTT. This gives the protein CASSLTWSDEAFF.

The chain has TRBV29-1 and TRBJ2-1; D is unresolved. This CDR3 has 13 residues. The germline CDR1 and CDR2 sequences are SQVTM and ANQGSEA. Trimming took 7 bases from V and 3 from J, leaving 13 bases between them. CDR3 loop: CSGTAMSYNEQFF. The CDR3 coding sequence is TGCAGCGGCACAGCCATGAGCTACAATGAGCAGTTCTTC.

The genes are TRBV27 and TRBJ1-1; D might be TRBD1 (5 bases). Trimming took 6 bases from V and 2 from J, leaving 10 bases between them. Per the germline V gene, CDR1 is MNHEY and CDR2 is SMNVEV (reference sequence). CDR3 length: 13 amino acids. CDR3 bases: TGTGCCAGCAGGGAGGGGAGAAACACTGAAGCTTTCTTT. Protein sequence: CASREGRNTEAFF.